This T cell receptor beta chain was captured by sequencing in a study of PD-L1 blockade in urothelial cancer (TCRdb year 2017). Broadly, across the study: Therapy was started at some point between 2013 and 2015 for all patients, and atezolizumab 1,200 mg was administered intravenously every 3 weeks. Blood samples gave a median of around 140,000 T cells and approximately 85,000 unique TCRs, with a median clonality of 0.080. The study was an exploratory multi-omic analysis of somatic, immune and clinical correlates of response to PD-L1 blockade with atezolizumab in urothelial cancer. About 85% of the 29 patients were males with bladder-origin urothelial cancer, and about two thirds of the roughly 30 reported a prior smoking history. Patients had an ECOG performance status of 0 or 1 and had received between 0 and 3 prior chemotherapy regimens. Durable clinical benefit was defined as a progression-free survival longer than 6 months, and TCR features were additionally tested against progression-free survival and overall survival. In the same patients, pretreatment tumors underwent whole exome sequencing and RNA sequencing in addition to TCR sequencing. Pretreatment tumor samples, along with matched peripheral blood serially collected before and after atezolizumab treatment, were subjected to TCR sequencing. Ten or so patients reached durable clinical benefit, while around 19 patients did not. Blood samples were analyzed at two time points: 3 weeks after treatment start (second dose) and 6 weeks after treatment start. Around 30 patients had pretreatment blood TCR-seq, some 25 had at least one posttreatment blood collection, and some 25 had tumor TCR-seq.

Study-wide findings and limitations: A pretreatment peripheral blood TCR clonality below the median was linked to improved progression-free and overall survival. Small sample size (n ≈ 28) and many exploratory analyses mean the results are intended to be hypothesis-generating. At 3 weeks after the start of treatment, tumor-associated TCR clones in peripheral blood had expanded more in patients with durable benefit (n of about 20, p = 0.022).

For this clone: Its antigen is currently not known. Base qualities are not at hand, and no much larger clone is one base apart.

Including the terminal cysteine and phenylalanine, the CDR3 comprises 13 residues. Only the CDR3 part of the read is kept: 39 bases, read in frame from the first base. V is clipped by 0 bases and J by 11 bases, and the sequence between their germline boundaries is 14 bases long. In the germline V gene, CDR1 corresponds to SGHRS and CDR2 to YFSETQ. The time point tag for this specimen amounts to: peripheral blood 6 weeks after treatment start. The cohort comprised 25 to 35 patients with locally advanced or metastatic urothelial carcinoma treated at Memorial Sloan Kettering on a trial protocol. Peripheral blood mononuclear cells were collected from each patient pretreatment and during treatment, giving between 1 and 8 total time points per patient. The Qiagen DNeasy Blood extraction kit was used to purify genomic DNA from total PBMCs and tumor samples. Collected pretreatment and during treatment, PBMCs were isolated and stored as previously described.

Each PCR received spiked-in synthetic TCR analog templates so that absolute template abundance could be estimated from read counts. Using the immunoSEQ assay, TCRbeta CDR3 regions were amplified from genomic DNA with bias-controlled V and J gene primers. Sequencing of rearranged TCRbeta segments was performed at approximately 20X coverage. As for the authors' bioinformatics: Clustering was used to correct sequencing errors, and CDR3s were annotated against IMGT to assign V, D and J genes. Out-of-frame and stop-codon sequences were excluded, and only productive TCRbeta rearrangements were used in downstream analyses. Clonality was calculated as one minus the Shannon entropy normalized by the log of the number of unique productive sequences. Fisher's exact test with Benjamini-Hochberg correction, using a cutoff of adjusted p below 0.01, was how clones that differed between time points or between blood and tumor were identified. Entries here come from immuneACCESS through TCRdb and include only in-frame sequences with V and J called. Some clones fail to appear in such tables; in the studies checked, an unresolved V gene covers under half of the shortfall, and the cause of the remainder is unknown. V and J calls plus clone size are reproduced from that table; the DNA served to infer D and trimming. A total of under 20,000 clones appear in this sample, around 81% of them only once. The top ten constitute approximately 1.8% of the sample.

The sequence was obtained from a man in his fifties with urothelial cancer. The chain joins TRBV5-1 to TRBJ1-1; the D gene is possibly TRBD1, with 6 bases matching. This sample comprised PBMCs, obtained around atezolizumab (anti-PD-L1) treatment. CDR3 sequence: CASSLGDISPAFF. The sequence in DNA is TGCGCCAGCAGCTTGGGGGACATCTCTCCGGCTTTCTTT.